This TCR beta chain emerged from a study of T cell responses to AZD1222 COVID-19 vaccine. The wider study: Recipients boosted at about 4 weeks or about 12 weeks are pooled.

V gave up 5 bases and J gave up 3 bases, with 10 bases separating them. The germline V gene encodes CDR1 SGHTA and CDR2 FQGNSA. The CDR3 consists of 14 residues. A note on this clone: What it binds is not known.

Sequencing was performed with immunoSEQ multiplex PCR; in TCRdb, only in-frame clones are kept and a portion is missing. Found here are 90,000 to 110,000 clones, 88% of them singletons; the top ten hold about 2.5%. Study-wide results and caveats: Donor demographics were predominantly white British with a female majority; clonal diversity may be underestimated. CD4 TCRs covered the whole spike, strongest at regions 160-218 and 743-854.

The clonotype was recovered from an adult in good health. The chain has TRBV7-2 and TRBJ2-2; D remains ambiguous. The starting material was peripheral blood, obtained on day 0 of AZD1222 vaccination. The CDR3 is CASSPLFDTGELFF. CDR3 nucleotide sequence: TGTGCCAGCAGCCCCCTTTTCGACACCGGGGAGCTGTTTTTT. The whole variable domain, filled in from reference TRBV7-2 and TRBJ2-2, reads GAGVSQSPSNKVTEKGKDVELRCDPISGHTALYWYRQSLGQGLEFLIYFQGNSAPDKSGLPSDRFSAERTGGSVSTLTIQRTQQEDSAVYLCASSPLFDTGELFFGEGSRLTVL.